A single T cell receptor (beta chain) is shown here with its context. The sample comes from a study of blood T cell repertoires in COVID-19. Study-wide context: Sites across the United States, Italy and Spain contributed samples from acute and convalescent COVID-19.

Germline V lookup: CDR1 WSHSY, CDR2 SAAADI. Trimming left V 7 bases short and J 0 bases short, with 13 bases between. The CDR3 length is 15 residues. Assay: immunoSEQ multiplex PCR; the TCRdb copy retains only in-frame clones and omits some. The sample includes tens of thousands of clones, roughly 87% seen only once; the top ten take 10%. The chain uses TRBV10-2 and TRBJ2-1, with D perhaps TRBD1 (7 bases). This receptor was taken from a human donor with acute or convalescent COVID-19. The donor label of this sample is uncertain. The sequenced sample consisted of peripheral blood. This CDR3 reads CASKAGQSSYNEQFF. The CDR3 DNA reads TGCGCCAGCAAGGCGGGACAGAGCTCCTACAATGAGCAGTTCTTC.